These T cell receptor beta chains were read from a single sample in a study of PD-1 blockade in classical Hodgkin lymphoma. Libraries were prepared by immunoSEQ multiplex PCR; TCRdb keeps only in-frame clonotypes and omits some of them. The data contain more than 15,000 clones, about 81% of them singletons. The sequencing here drew on peripheral blood mononuclear cells (PBMCs), taken at baseline. Receptors were obtained from a human donor with classical Hodgkin lymphoma. Each CDR3 is given with its conserved first and last residue. Fields, in order: D gene, J gene, V gene, clone size, CDR3 DNA, CDR3 protein. D genes are given only for firm matches. Size values are once, few and many counts, or a class for expanded clones, and some rows have none.

>.|TRBJ2-7|TRBV2|.
TGTGCCAGCAGTGAAGCGCTGACAGTTACCTATGAGCAGTACTTC
CASSEALTVTYEQYF
>TRBD2|TRBJ2-1|TRBV9|.
TGTGCCAGCAGTCGCCAGGCGGGAGGGTTGCACAATGAGCAGTTCTTC
CASSRQAGGLHNEQFF
>.|TRBJ1-5|TRBV5-6|.
TGTGCCAGCAGCTCCACGTGGGGCCCGGTTAATCAGCCCCAGCATTTT
CASSSTWGPVNQPQHF
>.|TRBJ2-5|TRBV11-2|.
TGTGCCAGCAGCTTAAATCGGGGGTCCGCGTCTGGAGAGACCCAGTACTTC
CASSLNRGSASGETQYF
>.|TRBJ2-2|TRBV7-9|.
TGTGCCAGCAGCCCCGCGGCCCTCAACACCGGGGAGCTGTTTTTT
CASSPAALNTGELFF
>TRBD1|TRBJ2-6|TRBV10-3|.
TGTGCCATAACTCCGGGACAGGGTTCTGGGGCCAACGTCCTGACTTTC
CAITPGQGSGANVLTF
>TRBD1|TRBJ1-4|TRBV5-4|.
TGTGCCAGCGCCCGGGACAGAAATGAAAAACTGTTTTTT
CASARDRNEKLFF
>TRBD1|TRBJ2-7|TRBV5-4|.
TGTGCCACGAACTGGGACAGCTCCTACGAGCAGTACTTC
CATNWDSSYEQYF
>.|TRBJ2-2|TRBV19|once
TGTGCCAGTCGTCATCGGCTAAACACCGGGGAGCTGTTTTTT
CASRHRLNTGELFF
>TRBD2|TRBJ2-1|TRBV5-1|.
TGCGCCAGCAGCTTGGGGACTAGCGGGAACAATGAGCAGTTCTTC
CASSLGTSGNNEQFF
>TRBD1|TRBJ1-5|TRBV19|.
TGTGCCAGTAGTACCTCCTTGGAGAAGGGGGCGGTGAATCAGCCCCAGCATTTT
CASSTSLEKGAVNQPQHF
>.|TRBJ2-7|TRBV7-9|.
TGTGCCAGCAGCTTGAGCGACTCCTACGAGCAGTACTTC
CASSLSDSYEQYF
>.|TRBJ2-2|TRBV5-1|.
TGCGCCAGCAAGCTAGGGGGACGCTCGGGACGGGAGCTGTTTTTT
CASKLGGRSGRELFF
>TRBD2|TRBJ2-1|TRBV9|.
TGTGCCAGCAGCGTAGGGACTAGCGGGGGATATGAGCAGTTCTTC
CASSVGTSGGYEQFF
>.|TRBJ2-7|TRBV5-6|once
TGTGCCAGCAGCTCCCCGGATTCCTACGAGCAGTACTTC
CASSSPDSYEQYF
>.|TRBJ2-3|TRBV6-5|.
TGTGCCAGCAGTTACAGGGAAAGCACAGATACGCAGTATTTT
CASSYRESTDTQYF
>.|TRBJ1-2|TRBV5-4|.
TGTGCCAGCAGCTTGGAGATAACACTACCGATTTATGGCTACACCTTC
CASSLEITLPIYGYTF
>.|TRBJ1-3|TRBV7-9|.
TGTGCCAGCAGCTTAAAAGTCAAGGGAAATACCATATATTTT
CASSLKVKGNTIYF
>TRBD2|TRBJ2-5|TRBV7-2|.
TGTGCCAGCAGCTCGAGAATACCGGGACTATTCGTAGAGACCCAGTACTTC
CASSSRIPGLFVETQYF
>.|TRBJ1-2|TRBV18|.
TGTGCCAGCTCACTATCACAGACAGATAATGGCTACACCTTC
CASSLSQTDNGYTF
>.|TRBJ2-6|TRBV6-5|.
TGTGCCAGCAGACCGCAGCGAACTGGGGCCAACGTCCTGACTTTC
CASRPQRTGANVLTF
>.|TRBJ2-7|TRBV7-8|.
TGTGCCAGCAGCTTAGAAGGGACACTGACCTACGAGCAGTACTTC
CASSLEGTLTYEQYF
>.|TRBJ1-5|TRBV6-6|.
TGTGCCAGTTCAGGGCCAGACTATAGCAATCAGCCCCAGCATTTT
CASSGPDYSNQPQHF
>.|TRBJ2-1|TRBV7-2|.
TGTGCCAGCAGCCTGACGGACGGACGCTCCTACAATGAGCAGTTCTTC
CASSLTDGRSYNEQFF
>.|TRBJ1-2|TRBV2|.
TGTGCCAGCAGTGAATCACGGGACAACGATAACTATGGCTACACCTTC
CASSESRDNDNYGYTF
>.|TRBJ2-5|TRBV28|.
TGTGCCAGCAGTTCACCCGACATCCTTAAAAAAGAGACCCAGTACTTC
CASSSPDILKKETQYF